This is a list of T cell receptor beta chains from one sample in a study of blood T cell repertoires in COVID-19. Using immunoSEQ multiplex PCR, the repertoire was profiled, and TCRdb retains in-frame clones only, with some absent. The sample shows around 130,000 clones, approximately 80% of them seen only once. The specimen sequenced was peripheral blood. Receptors originate from a man aged 45 to 65 with acute or convalescent COVID-19. CDR3s include the opening cysteine and the closing phenylalanine or tryptophan. D genes are given only for firm matches. Expanded clones get a size class; other rows say once, few or many, or leave the size out.

clone_size j_call v_call d_call cdr3_length cdr3_aa cdr3_nt
few TRBJ2-2 TRBV10-2 TRBD1 15 CASKTGTGPTGELFF TGCGCCAGCAAAACCGGGACAGGGCCCACCGGGGAGCTGTTTTTT
. TRBJ2-5 TRBV2 TRBD1 15 CASSDPGQAQETQYF TGTGCCAGCAGTGACCCGGGACAGGCGCAAGAGACCCAGTACTTC
. TRBJ2-3 TRBV4-2 . 15 CASSQGQDASDTQYF TGTGCCAGCAGCCAAGGCCAAGATGCGTCAGATACGCAGTATTTT
. TRBJ1-2 TRBV5-1 . 15 CASSLGWEPNYGYTF TGCGCCAGCAGTCTGGGATGGGAGCCTAACTATGGCTACACCTTC
many TRBJ2-5 TRBV6-5 . 11 CASRRGETQYF TGTGCCAGCAGAAGAGGGGAGACCCAGTACTTC
. TRBJ2-1 TRBV7-6 TRBD2 16 CASSPPGKILAVEQFF TGTGCCAGCAGCCCACCCGGAAAGATACTAGCGGTTGAGCAGTTCTTC
. TRBJ1-2 TRBV5-1 . 13 CASSPDGDYGYTF TGCGCCAGCAGCCCGGACGGGGACTATGGCTACACCTTC
. TRBJ1-5 TRBV6-5 . 14 CASRKTVSNQPQHF TGTGCCAGCAGGAAAACAGTTAGCAATCAGCCCCAGCATTTT
. TRBJ2-1 TRBV30 TRBD2 14 CAWSVGGGRDEQFF TGTGCCTGGAGTGTTGGCGGGGGGAGGGATGAGCAGTTCTTC
once TRBJ1-1 TRBV6-5 . 12 CASSYAPGEAFF TGTGCCAGCAGTTACGCGCCGGGGGAAGCTTTCTTT
. TRBJ1-2 TRBV14 . 15 CASSQEYRYLYGYTF TGTGCCAGCAGCCAAGAGTACAGATACTTATATGGCTACACCTTC
. TRBJ2-5 TRBV27 . 14 CASSLYSGEETQYF TGTGCCAGCAGTTTATATTCAGGGGAGGAGACCCAGTACTTC
many TRBJ1-4 TRBV2 . 13 CASRVTPYEKLFF TGTGCCAGCAGAGTGACTCCCTACGAAAAACTGTTTTTT
. TRBJ1-4 TRBV30 TRBD1 14 CAWQRQGAGEKLFF TGTGCCTGGCAGAGACAGGGGGCTGGTGAAAAACTGTTTTTT
. TRBJ1-6 TRBV20-1 TRBD1 14 CSASSGQANSPLHF TGCAGTGCTAGTTCGGGACAGGCGAATTCACCCCTCCACTTT
. TRBJ2-7 TRBV10-3 TRBD1 12 CATLGQGYEQYF TGTGCCACCTTGGGACAGGGTTACGAGCAGTACTTC
. TRBJ2-7 TRBV7-9 TRBD2 13 CASSLTSDYEQYF TGTGCCAGCAGTCTAACTAGCGACTACGAGCAGTACTTC
. TRBJ2-1 TRBV5-1 TRBD1 18 CASTSGTGGISSYNEQFF TGCGCCAGCACCTCCGGGACAGGGGGCATCAGTTCCTACAATGAGCAGTTCTTC
. TRBJ1-6 TRBV2 TRBD1 23 CASTAAAGLTRTGATIYNSPLHF TGTGCCAGCACTGCAGCGGCCGGGCTAACGAGGACAGGGGCGACCATCTATAATTCACCCCTCCACTTT
. TRBJ2-2 TRBV4-2 TRBD2 16 CASSQGEGSLTGELFF TGTGCCAGCAGCCAAGGGGAGGGGTCCCTCACCGGGGAGCTGTTTTTT
. TRBJ1-2 TRBV24-1 TRBD1 16 CATSDFSTGGRDGYTF TGTGCCACCAGCGATTTTTCGACAGGGGGCAGAGATGGCTACACCTTC
. TRBJ1-1 TRBV19 . 14 CASSIVNSYTEAFF TGTGCCAGTAGTATAGTTAACAGTTACACTGAAGCTTTCTTT
. TRBJ2-7 TRBV2 TRBD2 15 CATRYSGGQSYEQYF TGTGCCACCCGCTATAGCGGGGGGCAATCCTACGAGCAGTACTTC
once TRBJ1-1 TRBV20-1 . 11 CSASQNTEAFF TGCAGTGCTAGTCAGAACACTGAAGCTTTCTTT
. TRBJ2-1 TRBV7-8 TRBD2 19 CASSLRWTSGGSSYNEQFF TGTGCCAGCAGCCTGCGATGGACTAGCGGGGGGTCCTCCTACAATGAGCAGTTCTTC
. TRBJ1-4 TRBV28 . 15 CASSLSASGGEKLFF TGTGCCAGCAGTTTATCCGCTTCCGGAGGTGAAAAACTGTTTTTT
once TRBJ2-5 TRBV4-1 . 14 CASSQDGSEETQYF TGCGCCAGCAGCCAAGATGGGTCGGAGGAGACCCAGTACTTC
. TRBJ1-1 TRBV6-5 TRBD1 15 CASSHRDRVQTEAFF TGTGCCAGCAGTCACCGGGACAGGGTACAAACTGAAGCTTTCTTT
. TRBJ2-1 TRBV5-1 . 15 CASSLAPGGNNEQFF TGCGCCAGCAGCTTGGCTCCAGGGGGGAACAATGAGCAGTTCTTC
. TRBJ2-3 TRBV30 . 14 CASQRGYRTDTQYF TGTGCCTCCCAACGGGGGTATCGCACAGATACGCAGTATTTT
once TRBJ1-1 TRBV27 . 14 CASSFGRGNTEAFF TGTGCCAGCAGTTTCGGCAGGGGGAACACTGAAGCTTTCTTT
. TRBJ2-2 TRBV27 TRBD1 17 CASSAHRTGGNDGELFF TGTGCCAGCAGTGCCCACCGGACAGGGGGCAACGACGGGGAGCTGTTTTTT
. TRBJ1-1 TRBV20-1 . 11 CSAGQVTEAFF TGCAGTGCTGGGCAAGTTACTGAAGCTTTCTTT
. TRBJ1-2 TRBV10-2 TRBD1 14 CASSEFAGGEGYTF TGCGCCAGCAGTGAGTTCGCAGGGGGAGAGGGCTACACCTTC
. TRBJ2-5 TRBV5-4 TRBD2 16 CASSTGLAGGEETQYF TGTGCCAGCAGCACGGGACTAGCGGGGGGTGAAGAGACCCAGTACTTC
. TRBJ2-7 TRBV12-2 . 18 CASRLRKGTSGGRYEQYF TGTGCAAGTCGCTTGCGAAAGGGGACTAGCGGGGGACGATACGAGCAGTACTTC
. TRBJ2-5 TRBV15 . 15 CATSRDGGGRETQYF TGTGCCACCAGCAGAGATGGGGGGGGCCGGGAGACCCAGTACTTC
once TRBJ2-7 TRBV4-1 . 15 CASSQPPRGLYEQYF TGCGCCAGCAGCCAACCGCCGAGAGGACTCTACGAGCAGTACTTC
. TRBJ2-1 TRBV30 TRBD1 16 CAWSVPGTGSLGGQFF TGTGCCTGGAGTGTACCAGGGACAGGGTCCCTTGGGGGGCAGTTCTTC
once TRBJ2-5 TRBV12-5 TRBD1 15 CASGLITGGAETQYF TGTGCTAGTGGTTTGATCACAGGGGGCGCGGAGACCCAGTACTTC
. TRBJ2-5 TRBV11-2 TRBD1 13 CASSSQQGKTQYF TGTGCCAGCAGCTCACAACAGGGGAAGACCCAGTACTTC
. TRBJ2-5 TRBV19 . 14 CASSVGQRQETQYF TGTGCCAGTAGTGTCGGACAGCGACAAGAGACCCAGTACTTC
. TRBJ2-3 TRBV11-2 TRBD2 17 CASSLRSGVYRGDTQYF TGTGCCAGCAGCTTGAGAAGCGGGGTCTACCGGGGAGATACGCAGTATTTT
. TRBJ2-7 TRBV3-1/TRBV3-2 TRBD2 15 CASSHSGGSSYEQYF TGTGCCAGCAGCCATAGCGGGGGGAGCTCCTACGAGCAGTACTTC
. TRBJ2-3 TRBV7-8 TRBD2 16 CASSPQGLAGGNTQYF TGTGCCAGCAGCCCCCAGGGACTAGCGGGGGGAAATACGCAGTATTTT
. TRBJ2-7 TRBV19 TRBD1 15 CASSVWTGGSYEQYF TGTGCCAGTAGCGTGTGGACAGGGGGCTCCTACGAGCAGTACTTC
. TRBJ2-3 TRBV7-2 . 14 CASSLGQSTDTQYF TGTGCCAGCAGCCTCGGACAGTCCACAGATACGCAGTATTTT
. TRBJ1-6 TRBV13 TRBD1 15 CASSYTGAGHSPLHF TGTGCCAGCAGTTACACAGGGGCAGGACATTCACCCCTCCACTTT
. TRBJ2-1 TRBV11-2 TRBD1 14 CASSLFVTGNEQFF TGTGCCAGCAGCTTATTTGTGACAGGGAATGAGCAGTTCTTC
. TRBJ2-3 TRBV24-1 TRBD2 17 CATSDRGLAGGRDTQYF TGTGCCACCAGTGACCGAGGACTAGCGGGGGGGCGAGATACGCAGTATTTT
few TRBJ2-7 TRBV20-1 TRBD1 15 CSASNWDRGIDEQYF TGCAGTGCTAGTAACTGGGACAGGGGGATCGACGAGCAGTACTTC